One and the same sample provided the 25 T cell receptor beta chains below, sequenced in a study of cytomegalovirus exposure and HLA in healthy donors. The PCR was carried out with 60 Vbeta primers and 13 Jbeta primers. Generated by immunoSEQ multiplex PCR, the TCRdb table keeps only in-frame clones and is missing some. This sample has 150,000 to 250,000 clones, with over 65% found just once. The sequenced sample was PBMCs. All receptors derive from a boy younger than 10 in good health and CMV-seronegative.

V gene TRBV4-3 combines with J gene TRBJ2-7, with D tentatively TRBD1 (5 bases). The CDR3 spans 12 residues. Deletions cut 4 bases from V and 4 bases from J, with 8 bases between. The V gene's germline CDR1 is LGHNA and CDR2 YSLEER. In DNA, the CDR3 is TGCGCCAGCAGCCGTGCAGGGTACGAGCAGTACTTC. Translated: CASSRAGYEQYF.

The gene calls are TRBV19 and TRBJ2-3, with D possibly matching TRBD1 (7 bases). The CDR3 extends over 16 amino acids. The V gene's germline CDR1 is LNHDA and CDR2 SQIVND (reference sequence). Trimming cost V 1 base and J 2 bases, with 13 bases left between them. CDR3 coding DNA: TGTGCCAGTAGTATAGCTGGAGGGGGCTCCACAGATACGCAGTATTTT. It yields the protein CASSIAGGGSTDTQYF.

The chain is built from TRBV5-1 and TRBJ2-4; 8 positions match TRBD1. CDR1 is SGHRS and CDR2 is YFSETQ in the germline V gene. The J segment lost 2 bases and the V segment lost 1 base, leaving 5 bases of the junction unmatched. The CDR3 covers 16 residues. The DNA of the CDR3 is TGCGCCAGCAGCTTGTGGCAGGGGGCCTCCAAAAACATTCAGTACTTC. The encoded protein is CASSLWQGASKNIQYF.

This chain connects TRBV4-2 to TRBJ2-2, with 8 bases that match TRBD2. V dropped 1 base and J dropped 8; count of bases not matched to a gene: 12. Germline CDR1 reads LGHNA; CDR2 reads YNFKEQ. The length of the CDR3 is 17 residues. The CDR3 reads CASSQGERLAGGGELFF. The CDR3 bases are TGTGCCAGCAGCCAAGGGGAGCGGCTAGCGGGTGGTGGGGAGCTGTTTTTT.

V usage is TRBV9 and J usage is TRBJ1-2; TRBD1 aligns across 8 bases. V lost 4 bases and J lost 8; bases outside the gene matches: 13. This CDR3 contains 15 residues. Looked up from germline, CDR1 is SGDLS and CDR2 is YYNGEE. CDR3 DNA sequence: TGTGCCAGCAGCACAAGCCCACAGGGGGTTGGGGGCTACACCTTC. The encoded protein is CASSTSPQGVGGYTF.

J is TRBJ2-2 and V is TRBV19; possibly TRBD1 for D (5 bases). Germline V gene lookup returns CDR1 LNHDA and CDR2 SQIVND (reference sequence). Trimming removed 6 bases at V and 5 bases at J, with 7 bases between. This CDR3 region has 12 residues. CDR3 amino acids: CASRTVTGELFF. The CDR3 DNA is TGTGCCAGTAGGACAGTTACCGGGGAGCTGTTTTTT.

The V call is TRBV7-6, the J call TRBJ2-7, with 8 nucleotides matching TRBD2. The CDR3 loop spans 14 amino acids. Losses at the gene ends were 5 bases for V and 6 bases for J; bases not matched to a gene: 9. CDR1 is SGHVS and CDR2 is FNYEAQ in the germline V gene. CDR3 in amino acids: CASSNSGGLGEQYF. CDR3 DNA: TGTGCCAGCAGCAACAGCGGGGGCTTAGGCGAGCAGTACTTC.

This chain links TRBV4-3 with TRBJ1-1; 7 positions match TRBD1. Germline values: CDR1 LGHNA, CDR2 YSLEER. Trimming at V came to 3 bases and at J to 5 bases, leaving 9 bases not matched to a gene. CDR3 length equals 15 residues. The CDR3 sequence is CASSQTRGLTTEAFF. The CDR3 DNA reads TGCGCCAGCAGCCAGACAAGGGGGCTAACGACTGAAGCTTTCTTT.

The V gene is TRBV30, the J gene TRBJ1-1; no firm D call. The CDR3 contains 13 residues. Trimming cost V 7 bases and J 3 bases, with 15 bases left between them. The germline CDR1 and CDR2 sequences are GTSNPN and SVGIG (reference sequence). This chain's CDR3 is CASPVELDTEAFF. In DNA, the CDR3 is TGTGCCTCCCCGGTTGAGTTGGACACTGAAGCTTTCTTT.

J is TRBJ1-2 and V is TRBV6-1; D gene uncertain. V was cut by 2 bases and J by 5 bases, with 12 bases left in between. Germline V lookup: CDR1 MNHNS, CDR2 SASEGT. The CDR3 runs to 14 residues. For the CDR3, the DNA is TGTGCCAGCAGTGAAAGGACGGCGGGGTATGGCTACACCTTC. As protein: CASSERTAGYGYTF.

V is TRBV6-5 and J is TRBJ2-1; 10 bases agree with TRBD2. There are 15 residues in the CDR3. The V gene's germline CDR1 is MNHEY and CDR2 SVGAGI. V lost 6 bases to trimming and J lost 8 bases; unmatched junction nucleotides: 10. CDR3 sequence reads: CASSLRTSGWDEQFF. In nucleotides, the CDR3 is TGTGCCAGCAGCCTAAGGACTAGCGGTTGGGATGAGCAGTTCTTC.

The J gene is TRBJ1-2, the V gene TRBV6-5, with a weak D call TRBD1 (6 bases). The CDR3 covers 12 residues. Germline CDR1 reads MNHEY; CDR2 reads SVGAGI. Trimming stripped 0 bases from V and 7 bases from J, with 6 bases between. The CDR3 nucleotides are TGTGCCAGCAGTTACTCAGGGGGTGGCTACACCTTC. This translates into CASSYSGGGYTF.

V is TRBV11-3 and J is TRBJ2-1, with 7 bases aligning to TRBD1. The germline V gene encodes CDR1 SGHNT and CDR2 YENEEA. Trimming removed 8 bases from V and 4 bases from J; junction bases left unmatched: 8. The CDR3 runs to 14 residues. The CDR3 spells CASSVRGRYNEQFF. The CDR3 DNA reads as TGTGCCAGCTCGGTTAGGGGGCGTTACAATGAGCAGTTCTTC.

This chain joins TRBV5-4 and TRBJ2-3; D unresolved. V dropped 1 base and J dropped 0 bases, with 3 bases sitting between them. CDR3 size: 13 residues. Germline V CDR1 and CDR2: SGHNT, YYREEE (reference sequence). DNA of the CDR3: TGTGCCAGCAGCTTGACTAGCACAGATACGCAGTATTTT. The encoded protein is CASSLTSTDTQYF.

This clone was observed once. The CDR3 coding sequence is TGTGCCATCAGTCTTGGTGGGGACAGTAAGGGCACTGAAGCTTTCTTT. Encoded protein: CAISLGGDSKGTEAFF. The chain uses TRBV10-3 and TRBJ1-1; 7 bases map to TRBD1. From germline, CDR1 is ENHRY and CDR2 SYGVKD. Losses at the gene ends were 5 bases for V and 4 bases for J; bases not matched to a gene: 13. This CDR3 has 16 residues.

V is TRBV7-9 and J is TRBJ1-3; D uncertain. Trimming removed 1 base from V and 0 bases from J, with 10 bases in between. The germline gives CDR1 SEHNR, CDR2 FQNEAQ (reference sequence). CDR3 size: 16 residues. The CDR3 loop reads CASSLVVQASGNTIYF. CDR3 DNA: TGTGCCAGCAGCTTAGTTGTCCAGGCCTCTGGAAACACCATATATTTT. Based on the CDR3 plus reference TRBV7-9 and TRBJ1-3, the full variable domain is DTGVSQNPRHKITKRGQNVTFRCDPISEHNRLYWYRQTLGQGPEFLTYFQNEAQLEKSRLLSDRFSAERPKGSFSTLEIQRTEQGDSAMYLCASSLVVQASGNTIYFGEGSWLTVV.

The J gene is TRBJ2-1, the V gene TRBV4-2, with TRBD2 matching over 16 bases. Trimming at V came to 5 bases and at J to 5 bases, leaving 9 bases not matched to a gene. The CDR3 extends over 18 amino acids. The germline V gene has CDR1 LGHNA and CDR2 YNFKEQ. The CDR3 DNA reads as TGTGCCAGCAGCTATCCGGGACTAGCGGGGGGGCTTGACAATGAGCAGTTCTTC. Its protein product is CASSYPGLAGGLDNEQFF.

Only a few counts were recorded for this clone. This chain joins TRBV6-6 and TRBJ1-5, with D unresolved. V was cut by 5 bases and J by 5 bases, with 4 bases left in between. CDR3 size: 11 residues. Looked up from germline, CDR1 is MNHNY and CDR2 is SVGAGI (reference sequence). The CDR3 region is CASSTDQPQHF. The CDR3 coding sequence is TGTGCCAGCAGTACGGATCAGCCCCAGCATTTT.

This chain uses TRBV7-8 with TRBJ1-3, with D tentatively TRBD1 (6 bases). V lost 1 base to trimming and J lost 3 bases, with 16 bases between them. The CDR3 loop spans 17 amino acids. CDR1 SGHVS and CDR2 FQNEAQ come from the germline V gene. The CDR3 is CASSLEMGASSGNTIYF. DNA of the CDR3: TGTGCCAGCAGCTTAGAGATGGGGGCGTCCAGTGGAAACACCATATATTTT.

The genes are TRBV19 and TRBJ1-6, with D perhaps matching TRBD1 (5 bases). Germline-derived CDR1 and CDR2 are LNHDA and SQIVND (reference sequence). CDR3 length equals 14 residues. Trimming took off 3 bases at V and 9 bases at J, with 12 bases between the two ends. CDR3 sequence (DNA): TGTGCCAGTAGTATTTTGGCAAGGGGTTCACCCCTCCACTTT. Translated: CASSILARGSPLHF.

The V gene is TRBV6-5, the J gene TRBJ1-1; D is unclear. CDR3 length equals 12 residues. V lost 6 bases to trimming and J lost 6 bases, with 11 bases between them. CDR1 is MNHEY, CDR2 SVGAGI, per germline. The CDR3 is CASRIADSEAFF. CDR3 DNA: TGTGCCAGCAGGATCGCGGATTCTGAAGCTTTCTTT.

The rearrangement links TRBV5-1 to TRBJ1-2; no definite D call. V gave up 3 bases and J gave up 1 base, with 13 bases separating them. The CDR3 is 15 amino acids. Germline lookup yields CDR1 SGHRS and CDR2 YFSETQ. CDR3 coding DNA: TGCGCCAGCAGCTCAGACACCTACCTTAACTATGGCTACACCTTC. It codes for CASSSDTYLNYGYTF.

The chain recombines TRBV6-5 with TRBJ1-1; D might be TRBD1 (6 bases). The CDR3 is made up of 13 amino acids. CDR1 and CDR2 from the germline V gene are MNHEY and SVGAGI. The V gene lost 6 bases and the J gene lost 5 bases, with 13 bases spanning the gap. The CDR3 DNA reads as TGTGCCAGCAGCCGAGGGAGGGGGACTGAAGCTTTCTTT. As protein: CASSRGRGTEAFF.

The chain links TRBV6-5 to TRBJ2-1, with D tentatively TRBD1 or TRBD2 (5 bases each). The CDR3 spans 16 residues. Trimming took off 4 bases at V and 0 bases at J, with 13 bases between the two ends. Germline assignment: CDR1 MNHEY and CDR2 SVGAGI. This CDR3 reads CASSSSGLSSYNEQFF. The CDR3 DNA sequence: TGTGCCAGCAGTTCCTCGGGGCTCAGCTCCTACAATGAGCAGTTCTTC.

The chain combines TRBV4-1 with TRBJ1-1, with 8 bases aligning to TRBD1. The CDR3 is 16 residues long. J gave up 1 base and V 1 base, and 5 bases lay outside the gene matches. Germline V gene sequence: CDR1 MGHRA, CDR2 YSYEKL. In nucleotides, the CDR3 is TGCGCCAGCAGCCAAGGGGGGACAGGAGAGAACACTGAAGCTTTCTTT. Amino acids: CASSQGGTGENTEAFF.